This is a list of T cell receptor beta chains from one sample in a study of T cell responses to AZD1222 COVID-19 vaccine. Sequencing used immunoSEQ multiplex PCR; TCRdb keeps in-frame clones, though not all of them. The sample holds over 25,000 clones, roughly 73% seen once. Sample: peripheral blood, taken on day 0 of AZD1222 vaccination. The receptor source for this set is an adult in good health. Each CDR3 is given with its conserved first and last residue. Each record gives: J gene, D gene, clone size, V gene, CDR3 protein, CDR3 DNA. A D gene is named only where the DNA matches it firmly. Rows give clone size only sometimes, using once, few, many, or a class for an expanded clone.

j_gene: TRBJ1-1
d_gene: NA
abundance: NA
v_gene: TRBV11-1
CDR3aa: CASSLSQLNTEAFF
CDR3nt: TGTGCCAGCAGCTTAAGTCAACTGAACACTGAAGCTTTCTTT

j_gene: TRBJ2-3
d_gene: TRBD2
abundance: NA
v_gene: TRBV7-3
CDR3aa: CASSPRLAGGLPDTQYF
CDR3nt: TGTGCCAGCAGCCCCCGACTAGCGGGAGGCCTCCCAGATACGCAGTATTTT

j_gene: TRBJ1-1
d_gene: NA
abundance: NA
v_gene: TRBV20-1
CDR3aa: CSVSGDAEAFF
CDR3nt: TGCAGTGTATCGGGGGACGCTGAAGCTTTCTTT

j_gene: TRBJ2-3
d_gene: NA
abundance: NA
v_gene: TRBV10-3
CDR3aa: CAIRDPGLRTDTQYF
CDR3nt: TGTGCCATCAGGGACCCGGGACTTCGCACAGATACGCAGTATTTT

j_gene: TRBJ1-2
d_gene: NA
abundance: NA
v_gene: TRBV27
CDR3aa: CASSLYSTGYGYTF
CDR3nt: TGTGCCAGCAGTTTATACAGCACGGGGTATGGCTACACCTTC

j_gene: TRBJ1-3
d_gene: NA
abundance: NA
v_gene: TRBV5-1
CDR3aa: CASSQGTRRSGNTIYF
CDR3nt: TGCGCCAGCAGCCAGGGGACGCGCCGCTCTGGAAACACCATATATTTT

j_gene: TRBJ1-2
d_gene: NA
abundance: NA
v_gene: TRBV12-3/TRBV12-4
CDR3aa: CASTTQVGDGYTF
CDR3nt: TGTGCCAGCACCACTCAGGTCGGGGACGGCTACACCTTC

j_gene: TRBJ2-7
d_gene: TRBD1
abundance: NA
v_gene: TRBV10-3
CDR3aa: CAISPPGQSYEQYF
CDR3nt: TGTGCCATCAGCCCCCCGGGACAGAGTTACGAGCAGTACTTC

j_gene: TRBJ2-5
d_gene: TRBD2
abundance: NA
v_gene: TRBV4-1
CDR3aa: CASSPAGGPLETQYF
CDR3nt: TGCGCCAGCAGCCCGGCGGGAGGGCCTTTGGAGACCCAGTACTTC

j_gene: TRBJ1-5
d_gene: NA
abundance: once
v_gene: TRBV10-3
CDR3aa: CAISDGGTPFSAQHF
CDR3nt: TGTGCCATCAGTGATGGCGGGACACCCTTTTCGGCCCAGCATTTT

j_gene: TRBJ1-4
d_gene: NA
abundance: NA
v_gene: TRBV27
CDR3aa: CASSFGGREKLFF
CDR3nt: TGTGCCAGCAGTTTTGGGGGACGTGAAAAACTGTTTTTT

j_gene: TRBJ2-3
d_gene: NA
abundance: NA
v_gene: TRBV5-1
CDR3aa: CASSLAGTDTQYF
CDR3nt: TGCGCCAGCAGCTTGGCAGGGACAGATACGCAGTATTTT

j_gene: TRBJ2-1
d_gene: TRBD1
abundance: NA
v_gene: TRBV18
CDR3aa: CASSLGTGDFNEQFF
CDR3nt: TGTGCCAGCTCCCTCGGGACAGGGGACTTCAATGAGCAGTTCTTC

j_gene: TRBJ2-5
d_gene: NA
abundance: once
v_gene: TRBV28
CDR3aa: CASTWGGRETQYF
CDR3nt: TGTGCCAGCACCTGGGGGGGCAGGGAGACCCAGTACTTC

j_gene: TRBJ2-7
d_gene: TRBD1
abundance: NA
v_gene: TRBV2
CDR3aa: CASSLGQASYEQYF
CDR3nt: TGTGCCAGCAGCCTGGGACAGGCCTCCTACGAGCAGTACTTC

j_gene: TRBJ2-7
d_gene: TRBD1
abundance: NA
v_gene: TRBV5-1
CDR3aa: CASRKRQGANSYEQYF
CDR3nt: TGCGCCAGCAGGAAAAGACAGGGGGCAAACTCCTACGAGCAGTACTTC

j_gene: TRBJ1-2
d_gene: NA
abundance: NA
v_gene: TRBV24-1
CDR3aa: CATSDVGLNYGYTF
CDR3nt: TGTGCCACCAGTGACGTCGGACTTAACTATGGCTACACCTTC

j_gene: TRBJ1-3
d_gene: NA
abundance: NA
v_gene: TRBV7-2
CDR3aa: CASSLMGLTGNTIYF
CDR3nt: TGTGCCAGCAGCTTAATGGGGCTAACCGGAAACACCATATATTTT

j_gene: TRBJ1-1
d_gene: NA
abundance: NA
v_gene: TRBV5-1
CDR3aa: CASSLRGNTEAFF
CDR3nt: TGCGCCAGCAGCTTGAGAGGGAACACTGAAGCTTTCTTT

j_gene: TRBJ2-5
d_gene: TRBD1
abundance: once
v_gene: TRBV5-6
CDR3aa: CASSRDRDRVTQYF
CDR3nt: TGTGCCAGCAGCCGGGACAGGGATCGGGTGACCCAGTACTTC

j_gene: TRBJ2-7
d_gene: NA
abundance: NA
v_gene: TRBV5-6
CDR3aa: CASSSNYEQYF
CDR3nt: TGTGCCAGCAGCTCAAACTACGAGCAGTACTTC

j_gene: TRBJ2-3
d_gene: NA
abundance: NA
v_gene: TRBV12-3/TRBV12-4
CDR3aa: CASSGSGNTQYF
CDR3nt: TGTGCCAGCAGTGGTAGCGGTAATACGCAGTATTTT

j_gene: TRBJ2-1
d_gene: TRBD1
abundance: once
v_gene: TRBV24-1
CDR3aa: CATSEDRTGRNEQFF
CDR3nt: TGTGCCACCAGTGAAGACAGGACAGGGCGCAATGAGCAGTTCTTC

j_gene: TRBJ2-5
d_gene: NA
abundance: NA
v_gene: TRBV5-1
CDR3aa: CASSRAGGQETQYF
CDR3nt: TGCGCCAGCAGTCGGGCGGGTGGGCAAGAGACCCAGTACTTC

j_gene: TRBJ2-1
d_gene: NA
abundance: NA
v_gene: TRBV14
CDR3aa: CASSQYYEQFF
CDR3nt: TGTGCCAGCAGCCAATATTATGAGCAGTTCTTC

j_gene: TRBJ1-2
d_gene: NA
abundance: NA
v_gene: TRBV19
CDR3aa: CASSPGRFYGYTF
CDR3nt: TGTGCCAGTAGCCCTGGACGGTTCTATGGCTACACCTTC

j_gene: TRBJ1-4
d_gene: TRBD1
abundance: NA
v_gene: TRBV6-1
CDR3aa: CASSEAQGGGEKLFF
CDR3nt: TGTGCCAGCAGTGAAGCCCAGGGGGGCGGCGAAAAACTGTTTTTT

j_gene: TRBJ2-3
d_gene: NA
abundance: NA
v_gene: TRBV6-5
CDR3aa: CAIRDRDSPSDTQYF
CDR3nt: TGCGCCATTAGAGACCGGGATTCTCCTTCGGATACGCAGTATTTT

j_gene: TRBJ2-1
d_gene: NA
abundance: NA
v_gene: TRBV12-3/TRBV12-4
CDR3aa: CASSSYGEQFF
CDR3nt: TGTGCCAGCAGTTCGTACGGTGAGCAGTTCTTC

j_gene: TRBJ2-5
d_gene: NA
abundance: NA
v_gene: TRBV11-3
CDR3aa: CASSPFQGSGPILQETQYF
CDR3nt: TGTGCCAGCAGCCCCTTCCAGGGATCGGGCCCCATCCTCCAAGAGACCCAGTACTTC

j_gene: TRBJ1-4
d_gene: TRBD1
abundance: NA
v_gene: TRBV30
CDR3aa: CASDRGPGEKLFF
CDR3nt: TGTGCCAGCGACAGGGGGCCTGGTGAAAAACTGTTTTTT

j_gene: TRBJ1-3
d_gene: NA
abundance: NA
v_gene: TRBV28
CDR3aa: CASSSPAGGNTIYF
CDR3nt: TGTGCCAGCAGTTCCCCGGCGGGGGGAAACACCATATATTTT

j_gene: TRBJ2-1
d_gene: NA
abundance: NA
v_gene: TRBV5-1
CDR3aa: CASSPREWSYNEQFF
CDR3nt: TGCGCCAGCAGCCCCCGGGAGTGGTCCTACAATGAGCAGTTCTTC

j_gene: TRBJ1-2
d_gene: NA
abundance: NA
v_gene: TRBV15
CDR3aa: CATSRVPENYGYTF
CDR3nt: TGTGCCACCAGCAGAGTGCCGGAGAACTATGGCTACACCTTC

j_gene: TRBJ2-3
d_gene: NA
abundance: few
v_gene: TRBV29-1
CDR3aa: CSVEGAGPTDTQYF
CDR3nt: TGCAGCGTTGAGGGAGCGGGCCCCACAGATACGCAGTATTTT

j_gene: TRBJ2-2
d_gene: NA
abundance: NA
v_gene: TRBV12-3/TRBV12-4
CDR3aa: CASSFRTTGELFF
CDR3nt: TGTGCCAGCAGTTTTCGGACCACCGGGGAGCTGTTTTTT

j_gene: TRBJ2-7
d_gene: TRBD1
abundance: NA
v_gene: TRBV10-1
CDR3aa: CASSESGTGLNEQYF
CDR3nt: TGCGCCAGCAGTGAGTCGGGGACAGGGTTGAACGAGCAGTACTTC

j_gene: TRBJ2-7
d_gene: TRBD1
abundance: once
v_gene: TRBV6-5
CDR3aa: CASSIQGARRYEQYF
CDR3nt: TGTGCCAGCAGCATACAGGGGGCTCGTCGTTACGAGCAGTACTTC